Here is one T cell receptor beta chain with its context. Its target is not known. These data originate in a study of siplizumab effects on memory and regulatory T cells. In germline, CDR1 is MNHEY, CDR2 SVGAGI. CDR3 length equals 13 residues. V dropped 4 bases and J dropped 2 bases, with 7 bases sitting between them. General study findings and limits: Suppressive capability of dividing Tregs from siplizumab cultures went unverified. Alloreactive sequences traceable to unstimulated CD4+ memory cells declined significantly under siplizumab. In controls, 26.9% of mappable alloreactive CD4+ clones were Treg-derived on average, versus 68.8% with siplizumab. Alloreactive clones mapping to unstimulated subsets formed only a minor fraction.

Sequencing was performed with immunoSEQ multiplex PCR; in TCRdb, only in-frame clones are kept and a portion is missing. This table has around 100,000 clones, about nine tenths appearing once. The sample consisted of CD4+ T cells sorted from blood. This chain uses TRBV6-5 with TRBJ2-3; no clear D. The source is a human donor in good health. The CDR3 DNA sequence: TGTGCCAGCAGTTCGGTCGCCACAGATACGCAGTATTTT. Amino acids: CASSSVATDTQYF.